This TCR beta chain was observed in a study of T cells in Graves' hyperthyroidism and ophthalmopathy. Uncontrolled infection, other autoimmune disease, pregnancy or lactation disqualified patients from enrolment. On this clonotype: Its antigen is not identified.

TCR beta CDR3 region amplification was performed from RNA transcripts. The HTBI primer set drove a first-round RT-PCR of the TCR CDR3. TCRdb analysed the multiplex PCR reads with MiXCR anew, one entry per CDR3 protein. The sample consists of 480,000 or so distinct CDR3 sequences, over 45% of them appearing once. Study-wide results and limits: Median prediction lead before ophthalmopathy onset was 5.5 to 7 months with the model. The authors' 13 V-J model separated ophthalmopathy from stable hyperthyroidism.

Germline V gene data show CDR1 as SNHLY and CDR2 as FYNNEI. This CDR3 is built from 13 residues. The source is an adult woman with Graves' disease, either hyperthyroidism or ophthalmopathy (not recorded which). This chain connects TRBV2 to TRBJ1-5, with 9 bases identical to TRBD1. Sequenced material: peripheral blood or thyroid tissue (not recorded which). The CDR3 sequence: CALDRGLDQPQHF. CDR3 nucleotide sequence: TGTGCTTTGGACAGGGGTCTAGATCAGCCCCAGCATTTT.